Presented here are 5 T cell receptor beta chains from one specimen sequenced in a study of T cells in Graves' hyperthyroidism and ophthalmopathy. RNA transcripts gave rise to amplified TCR beta CDR3 regions. HTBI primers drove first-round RT-PCR of the TCR CDR3. TCRdb re-called the multiplex PCR reads through MiXCR, storing one row per CDR3 protein. The table shows fewer than 400,000 distinct CDR3 sequences, with more than 13% occurring only once. Sequencing used blood. The source of these receptors is a man aged 45-60 years with Graves' ophthalmopathy.

This clonotype was observed at least ten times. This CDR3 is CASSKELYNEQFF. The CDR3 nucleotides read TGTGCCAGCAGTAAGGAGCTGTACAATGAGCAGTTCTTC. V usage is TRBV2 and J usage is TRBJ2-1; D is undetermined. The ends were cut back, 5 bases at V and 4 bases at J, with 9 bases in the middle. CDR3 length equals 13 residues. CDR1 SNHLY and CDR2 FYNNEI come from the germline V gene.

The chain links TRBV20-1 to TRBJ2-3; unclear D gene. There are 13 residues in the CDR3. V lost 0 bases to trimming and J lost 2 bases, with 6 bases between them. Per the germline V gene, CDR1 is DFQATT and CDR2 is SNEGSKA (reference sequence). CDR3 sequence reads: CSARDQNTDTQYF. As DNA, the CDR3 is TGCAGTGCTAGAGATCAAAACACAGATACGCAGTATTTT.

The genes are TRBV7-9 and TRBJ2-3; D is undetermined. The CDR3 runs to 13 residues. The V gene's germline CDR1 is SEHNR and CDR2 FQNEAQ (reference sequence). Trimming cost V 2 bases and J 6 bases, with 9 bases left between them. CDR3 in DNA: TGTGCCAGCAGCTTAACGGCGAGCGATACGCAGTATTTT. Amino acids: CASSLTASDTQYF.

The chain is built from TRBV19 and TRBJ1-5; 7 positions agree with TRBD1. The CDR3 loop spans 15 amino acids. Per germline, CDR1 LNHDA and CDR2 SQIVND (reference sequence). The junction had 8 bases not matched to a gene; V was cut back by 5 bases and J by 4 bases. The CDR3 loop reads CASSPGQAKNQPQHF. The CDR3 DNA reads as TGTGCCAGTAGTCCAGGACAGGCTAAGAATCAGCCCCAGCATTTT. Full variable domain (outside the CDR3, taken from reference TRBV19 and TRBJ1-5): DGGITQSPKYLFRKEGQNVTLSCEQNLNHDAMYWYRQDPGQGLRLIYYSQIVNDFQKGDIAEGYSVSREKKESFPLTVTSAQKNPTAFYLCASSPGQAKNQPQHFGDGTRLSIL.

This clonotype was observed a few times. The chain employs TRBV6-1 and TRBJ1-2, with 9 bases lining up with TRBD1. In germline, CDR1 is MNHNS, CDR2 SASEGT. V gave up 5 bases and J gave up 5 bases; unmatched junction bases: 21. This CDR3 region has 19 residues. The CDR3 spells CASSSKSRDRASSRYGYTF. For the CDR3, the DNA is TGTGCCAGCAGTTCAAAAAGCCGGGACAGGGCCTCCTCACGTTATGGCTACACCTTC.